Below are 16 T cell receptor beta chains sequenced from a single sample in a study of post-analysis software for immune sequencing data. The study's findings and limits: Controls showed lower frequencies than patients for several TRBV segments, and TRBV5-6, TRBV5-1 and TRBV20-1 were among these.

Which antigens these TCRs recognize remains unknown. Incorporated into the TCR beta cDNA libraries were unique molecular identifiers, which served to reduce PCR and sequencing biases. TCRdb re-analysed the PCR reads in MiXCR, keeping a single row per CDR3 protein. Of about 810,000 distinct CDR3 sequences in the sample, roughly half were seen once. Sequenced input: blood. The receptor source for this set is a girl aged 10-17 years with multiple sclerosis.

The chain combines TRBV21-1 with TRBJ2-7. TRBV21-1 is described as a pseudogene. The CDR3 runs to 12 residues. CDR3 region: CASSKLAGRQYF. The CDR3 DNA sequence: TGTGCCAGCAGCAAGTTGGCCGGTAGGCAGTACTTC.

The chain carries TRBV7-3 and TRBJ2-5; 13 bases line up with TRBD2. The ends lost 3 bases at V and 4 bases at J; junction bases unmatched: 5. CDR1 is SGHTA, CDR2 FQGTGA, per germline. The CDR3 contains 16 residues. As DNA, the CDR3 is TGTGCCAGCAGCTTGTGGGGACTAGCGGGACCAGAGACCCAGTACTTC. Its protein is CASSLWGLAGPETQYF.

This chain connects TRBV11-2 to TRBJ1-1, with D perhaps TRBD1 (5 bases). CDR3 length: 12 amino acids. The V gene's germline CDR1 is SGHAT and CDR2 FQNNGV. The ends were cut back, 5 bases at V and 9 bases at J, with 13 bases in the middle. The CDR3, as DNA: TGTGCCAGCAGCCCCGGGGCCCGGCAAGCTTTCTTT. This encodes CASSPGARQAFF.

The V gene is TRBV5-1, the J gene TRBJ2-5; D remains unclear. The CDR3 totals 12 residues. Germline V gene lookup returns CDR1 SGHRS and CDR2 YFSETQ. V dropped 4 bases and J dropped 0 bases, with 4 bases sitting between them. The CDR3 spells CASSPDQETQYF. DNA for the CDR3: TGCGCCAGCAGCCCTGACCAAGAGACCCAGTACTTC.

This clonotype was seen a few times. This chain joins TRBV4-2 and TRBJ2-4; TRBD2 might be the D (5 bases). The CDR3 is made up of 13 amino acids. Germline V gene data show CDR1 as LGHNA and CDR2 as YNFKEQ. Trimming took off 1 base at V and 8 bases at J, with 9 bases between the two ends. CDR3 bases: TGTGCCAGCAGCCAAGGGCTAGCAGACATTCAGTACTTC. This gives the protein CASSQGLADIQYF.

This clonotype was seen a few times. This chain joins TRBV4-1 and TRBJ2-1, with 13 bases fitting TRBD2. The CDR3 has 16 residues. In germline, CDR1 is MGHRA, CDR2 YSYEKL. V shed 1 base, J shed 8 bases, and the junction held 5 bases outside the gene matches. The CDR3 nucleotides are TGCGCCAGCAGCCAAGTTCAACTAGCGGGAGGGGATGAGCAGTTCTTC. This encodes CASSQVQLAGGDEQFF.

CDR3 residues: CASSLRNRKLTGSYEQYF. The DNA for the CDR3 is TGTGCCAGCAGCCTCAGGAACAGAAAACTAACCGGCTCCTACGAGCAGTACTTC. This sequence joins TRBV7-9 and TRBJ2-4; D remains unclear. The end of the DNA fits TRBJ2-7 better, so the J call may be wrong. The CDR3 loop spans 18 amino acids. The germline V gene has CDR1 SEHNR and CDR2 FQNEAQ (reference sequence).

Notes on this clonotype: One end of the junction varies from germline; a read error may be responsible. CDR3 protein: CATASYLGTSYGQYF. The CDR3 DNA reads as TGTGCCACCGCCTCATATCTTGGCACCTCCTACGGGCAGTACTTC. The chain carries TRBV15 and TRBJ2-7; no definite D call. In germline, CDR1 is LNHNV, CDR2 YYDKDF (reference sequence). The CDR3 is 15 residues long.

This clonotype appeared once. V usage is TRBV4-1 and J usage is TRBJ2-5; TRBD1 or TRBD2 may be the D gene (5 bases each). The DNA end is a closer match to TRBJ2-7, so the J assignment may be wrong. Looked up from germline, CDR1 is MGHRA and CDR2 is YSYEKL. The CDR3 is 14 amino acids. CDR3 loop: CASSQWDERSEQYF. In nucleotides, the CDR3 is TGCGCCAGCAGCCAATGGGACGAGAGGAGCGAGCAGTACTTC.

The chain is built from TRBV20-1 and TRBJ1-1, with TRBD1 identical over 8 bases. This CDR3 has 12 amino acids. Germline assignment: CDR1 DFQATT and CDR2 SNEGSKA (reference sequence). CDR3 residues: CRVTQGDTEAFF. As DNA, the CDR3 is TGCAGGGTCACACAGGGGGACACTGAAGCTTTCTTT.

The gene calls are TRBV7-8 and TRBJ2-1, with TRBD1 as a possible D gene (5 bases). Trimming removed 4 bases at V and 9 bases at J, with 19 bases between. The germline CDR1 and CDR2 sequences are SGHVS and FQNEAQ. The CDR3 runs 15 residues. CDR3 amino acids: CASSSLPYRGGEQFF. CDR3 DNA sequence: TGTGCCAGCAGCTCACTACCGTATAGGGGCGGTGAGCAGTTCTTC.

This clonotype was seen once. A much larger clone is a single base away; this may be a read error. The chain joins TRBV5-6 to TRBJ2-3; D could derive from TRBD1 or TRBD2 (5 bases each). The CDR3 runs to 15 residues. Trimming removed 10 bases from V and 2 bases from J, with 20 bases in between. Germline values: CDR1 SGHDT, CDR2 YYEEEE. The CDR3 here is CACTRDLLNTDTQYF. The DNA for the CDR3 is TGTGCCTGCACCCGGGACCTACTGAACACAGATACGCAGTATTTT.

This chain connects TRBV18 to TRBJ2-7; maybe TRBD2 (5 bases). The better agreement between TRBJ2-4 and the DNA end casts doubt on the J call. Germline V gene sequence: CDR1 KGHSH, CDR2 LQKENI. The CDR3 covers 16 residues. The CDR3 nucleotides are TGTGCCAGCTCACCACTCGTCGGCGGGCCTAAAAACATTCAGTACTTC. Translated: CASSPLVGGPKNIQYF.

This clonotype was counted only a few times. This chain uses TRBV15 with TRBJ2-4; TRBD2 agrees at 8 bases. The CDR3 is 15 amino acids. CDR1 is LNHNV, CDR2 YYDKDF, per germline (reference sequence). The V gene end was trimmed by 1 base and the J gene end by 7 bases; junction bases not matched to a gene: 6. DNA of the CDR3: TGTGCCACCAGCAGAGCAAGGCTAGCGGGTAACATTCAGTACTTC. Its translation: CATSRARLAGNIQYF.

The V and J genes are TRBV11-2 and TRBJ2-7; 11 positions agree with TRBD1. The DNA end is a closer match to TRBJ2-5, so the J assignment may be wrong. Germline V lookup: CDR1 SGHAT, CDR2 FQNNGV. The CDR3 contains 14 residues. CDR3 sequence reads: CASSPGQGDETQYF. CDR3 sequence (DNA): TGTGCCAGCAGCCCGGGACAGGGGGACGAGACCCAGTACTTC.

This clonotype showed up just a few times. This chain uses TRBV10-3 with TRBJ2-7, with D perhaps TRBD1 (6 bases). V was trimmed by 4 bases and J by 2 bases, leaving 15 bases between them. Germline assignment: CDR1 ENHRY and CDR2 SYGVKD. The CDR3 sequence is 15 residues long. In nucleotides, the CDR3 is TGTGCCATCAGTGGAACCGGGACACGGACCTACGAGCAGTACTTC. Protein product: CAISGTGTRTYEQYF.